The 24 T cell receptor beta chains below were found in one sample sequenced in a study of vaccination and CD4 T cells after COVID-19. The treatment here: approximately 9-day PBMC culture with coronavirus spike peptide pools or control peptides (ViraFEST assay). An Oncomine TCR Beta short-read assay was used to sequence the DNA from cultured CD4+ T cells. TCRdb recomputed calls from the PCR reads with MiXCR, one row per CDR3 protein. This sample yields about 20,000 distinct CDR3 sequences, of which 45% to 60% are seen a single time; about 5.4% belongs to the top ten. Antigen specificity for these receptors is unknown. The sample taken for sequencing was CD4+ T cells from blood, cultured in vitro. Source of these receptors: a human donor who had recovered from COVID-19.

For the CDR3, the DNA is TGCAGCGTGGGGACGGCAAACACCGGGGAGCTGTTTTTT. Translation: CSVGTANTGELFF. The chain links TRBV29-1 to TRBJ2-2; D tentatively fits TRBD1 or TRBD2 (5 bases each). Germline CDR1 SQVTM, CDR2 ANQGSEA. The CDR3 extends over 13 amino acids. The V and J ends lost 6 bases and 2 bases respectively, with 10 bases between them.

The sample holds a few counts of this clonotype. V is TRBV24-1 and J is TRBJ2-5, with D perhaps TRBD1 (6 bases). The CDR3 runs to 16 residues. The germline CDR1 and CDR2 sequences are KGHDR and SFDVKD. Trimming cost V 5 bases and J 4 bases, with 19 bases left between them. This CDR3 is CATSVVLVAGVETQYF. The CDR3, as DNA: TGTGCCACCAGTGTTGTTCTTGTGGCAGGGGTAGAGACCCAGTACTTC.

The chain joins TRBV6-2 or TRBV6-3 to TRBJ2-6, with 11 bases aligning to TRBD1. There are 17 residues in the CDR3. The J segment lost 4 bases and the V segment lost 4 bases, leaving 6 bases of the junction unmatched. Germline CDR1 reads MNHEY; CDR2 reads SVGEGT. The CDR3, as DNA: TGTGCCAGCAGTTTCGGACAGGGGGCGGGAGGGGCCAACGTCCTGACTTTC. It specifies CASSFGQGAGGANVLTF.

The J gene is TRBJ1-2, the V gene TRBV29-1; tentatively, D is TRBD1 (5 bases). Germline V gives CDR1 SQVTM, CDR2 ANQGSEA. Between the trimmed V and J ends, which lost 3 bases and 1 base, there was a span of 21 bases. This CDR3 region has 17 residues. CDR3 nucleotide sequence: TGCAGCGTTGATTCCCCCCAGGAGGGTGGGGGTAACTATGGCTACACCTTC. Its translation: CSVDSPQEGGGNYGYTF.

The chain carries TRBV27 and TRBJ2-1; 7 nucleotides agree with TRBD2. Looked up from germline, CDR1 is MNHEY and CDR2 is SMNVEV (reference sequence). J was trimmed by 6 bases and V by 8 bases; bases with no gene match: 16. This CDR3 spans 16 amino acids. This chain's CDR3 is CASRKGVGGEANEQFF. CDR3 nucleotide sequence: TGTGCCAGCCGGAAAGGGGTTGGGGGGGAGGCCAATGAGCAGTTCTTC.

The V gene is TRBV19, the J gene TRBJ1-1, with no clear D. V lost 6 bases and J 4 bases, leaving 12 bases between the germline ends. Germline CDR1 LNHDA, CDR2 SQIVND (reference sequence). The CDR3 totals 13 residues. The CDR3 coding sequence is TGTGCCAGTAGGGCACCGACGGGCACTGAAGCTTTCTTT. Encoded protein: CASRAPTGTEAFF.

The chain employs TRBV20-1 and TRBJ2-3; 7 bases map to TRBD2. V lost 3 bases, J lost 3 bases, and 9 bases stayed unmatched. The CDR3 runs to 15 residues. CDR1 is DFQATT, CDR2 SNEGSKA, per germline (reference sequence). CDR3 region: CSARPGTMITDTQYF. Here the CDR3 DNA reads TGCAGTGCTAGGCCGGGGACTATGATTACAGATACGCAGTATTTT.

This clonotype was recorded a few times. Written as DNA, the CDR3 is TGTGCCAGCACCCGAGGGGGGGCTAGCGGGAGCTCCTACAATGAGCAGTTCTTC. Its translation is CASTRGGASGSSYNEQFF. This rearrangement joins TRBV11-2 to TRBJ2-1; 10 bases map to TRBD2. This CDR3 comprises 18 residues. CDR1 and CDR2 (germline): SGHAT, FQNNGV. V shed 7 bases, J shed 0 bases, and the junction held 12 bases outside the gene matches.

This clonotype came up a few times. The chain links TRBV11-2 to TRBJ2-7, with 7 bases identical to TRBD2. Germline values: CDR1 SGHAT, CDR2 FQNNGV. The J segment lost 5 bases and the V segment lost 5 bases, leaving 12 bases of the junction unmatched. This CDR3 is 15 amino acids long. In DNA form, the CDR3 reads TGTGCCAGCAGCCCCTGGGGGGGAGGTTACAACGAGCAGTACTTC. Its protein is CASSPWGGGYNEQYF.

By share of the sample, this clonotype is large (0.1 to 1%). The chain carries TRBV7-9 and TRBJ1-1, with D hard to call. Trimming took 4 bases from V and 1 from J, leaving 7 bases between them. The CDR3 is 13 amino acids. Germline loops: CDR1 SEHNR, CDR2 FQNEAQ (reference sequence). CDR3 protein: CASSSQSNTEAFF. CDR3 coding DNA: TGTGCCAGCAGCTCGCAATCGAACACTGAAGCTTTCTTT. The variable domain in full, with the rest retrieved from reference TRBV7-9 and TRBJ1-1, is DTGVSQNPRHKITKRGQNVTFRCDPISEHNRLYWYRQTLGQGPEFLTYFQNEAQLEKSRLLSDRFSAERPKGSFSTLEIQRTEQGDSAMYLCASSSQSNTEAFFGQGTRLTVV.

This chain links TRBV6-1 with TRBJ2-1; D gene unclear. V lost 6 bases and J lost 6, with 15 bases in between. The CDR3 is made up of 14 amino acids. Germline CDR1 is MNHNS and CDR2 is SASEGT. CDR3 loop: CASSSMAPFNEQFF. CDR3 nucleotide sequence: TGTGCCAGCAGCTCCATGGCCCCATTCAATGAGCAGTTCTTC.

This clonotype turned up a few times. This chain joins TRBV20-1 and TRBJ1-3, with D tentatively TRBD1 (5 bases). V was pared by 1 base and J by 4 bases, with 5 bases between. This CDR3 comprises 12 residues. Germline CDR1 DFQATT, CDR2 SNEGSKA (reference sequence). Here the CDR3 DNA reads TGCAGTGCTAGAGGGGACGGAAACACCATATATTTT. Residues: CSARGDGNTIYF.

The genes are TRBV10-1 and TRBJ2-5, with 8 bases lining up with TRBD1. V gave up 6 bases and J gave up 3 bases; unmatched junction bases: 9. The CDR3 loop spans 15 amino acids. Germline V gene sequence: CDR1 WNHNN, CDR2 SYGVQD (reference sequence). The CDR3 spells CASSEALGQEETQYF. CDR3 coding DNA: TGCGCCAGCAGCGAAGCCCTGGGACAGGAAGAGACCCAGTACTTC.

V usage is TRBV7-9 and J usage is TRBJ2-5, with D possibly being TRBD2 (5 bases). The CDR3 is made up of 13 amino acids. In germline, CDR1 is SEHNR, CDR2 FQNEAQ (reference sequence). The germline V and J ends were trimmed by 4 bases and 4 bases, with 10 bases remaining between them. In DNA, the CDR3 is TGTGCCAGCAGCTCGGACTTTTCAGAGACCCAGTACTTC. Its translation: CASSSDFSETQYF.

This clonotype has a handful of counts. The chain couples TRBV20-1 to TRBJ2-5; TRBD1 agrees at 8 bases. Per germline, CDR1 DFQATT and CDR2 SNEGSKA (reference sequence). Trimming at V came to 5 bases and at J to 5 bases, leaving 7 bases not matched to a gene. The CDR3 loop spans 13 amino acids. The CDR3 bases are TGCAGTGCTTCTCGGACAGGGCGGGAGACCCAGTACTTC. It translates to CSASRTGRETQYF.

The V call is TRBV4-3, the J call TRBJ2-2; D is ambiguous. Trimming left V 0 bases short and J 5 bases short, with 7 bases between. The CDR3 is 14 amino acids. Germline V CDR1 and CDR2: LGHNA, YSLEER. CDR3 nucleotides: TGCGCCAGCAGCCAAGATCTAGGAACCGGGGAGCTGTTTTTT. Protein sequence: CASSQDLGTGELFF.

This clonotype was detected a few times. The genes are TRBV6-1 and TRBJ2-5, with D unclear. Germline assignment: CDR1 MNHNS and CDR2 SASEGT. This CDR3 is built from 12 residues. Trimming took off 7 bases at V and 4 bases at J, with 10 bases between the two ends. CDR3 sequence reads: CASKTSVETQYF. CDR3 sequence (DNA): TGTGCCAGCAAGACAAGCGTAGAGACCCAGTACTTC.

The genes are TRBV7-8 and TRBJ1-2; D call uncertain. The CDR3 sequence is 15 residues long. Germline V lookup: CDR1 SGHVS, CDR2 FQNEAQ. V shed 5 bases and J shed 4 bases, with 17 bases lying between them. The CDR3 DNA reads as TGTGCCAGCAGCACCGGGTTGGGTGGGAGCTATGGCTACACCTTC. As protein: CASSTGLGGSYGYTF.

The chain is built from TRBV11-3 and TRBJ1-3; the D is unclear. Germline V gene data show CDR1 as SGHNT and CDR2 as YENEEA. V was trimmed by 6 bases and J by 0 bases, leaving 12 bases between them. The length of the CDR3 is 15 residues. CDR3 coding DNA: TGTGCCAGCAGGTCGGAGGAGCTCTCTGGAAACACCATATATTTT. As protein: CASRSEELSGNTIYF.

The chain links TRBV3-1 to TRBJ2-2, with D perhaps matching TRBD1 or TRBD2 (5 bases each). This CDR3 is 14 amino acids long. Germline V CDR1 and CDR2: LGHDT, YNNKEL (reference sequence). V dropped 4 bases and J dropped 6 bases, with 12 bases sitting between them. CDR3 coding DNA: TGTGCCAGCAGCCGGGACGCAGGGCCCGGGGAGCTGTTTTTT. As protein: CASSRDAGPGELFF.

This clonotype has only one observation. The J gene is TRBJ2-7, the V gene TRBV6-1, with D hard to call. Germline V gene data show CDR1 as MNHNS and CDR2 as SASEGT. Trimming removed 1 base from V and 6 bases from J, with 10 bases in between. The CDR3 is 13 amino acids. The CDR3 nucleotides are TGTGCCAGCAGTGAAGAAGTCGACGGCGAGCAGTACTTC. It specifies CASSEEVDGEQYF.

The chain uses TRBV28 and TRBJ1-6; 9 positions agree with TRBD1. V gave up 5 bases and J gave up 7 bases; unmatched junction bases: 6. Germline V lookup: CDR1 MDHEN, CDR2 SYDVKM. CDR3 length equals 15 residues. This chain's CDR3 is CASSIRQGGNSPLHF. For the CDR3, the DNA is TGTGCCAGCAGTATTCGACAGGGGGGAAATTCACCCCTCCACTTT.

V is TRBV7-9 and J is TRBJ1-2; 10 nucleotides agree with TRBD1. This CDR3 contains 16 residues. J gave up 8 bases and V 5 bases, and 14 bases lay outside the gene matches. The germline CDR1 and CDR2 sequences are SEHNR and FQNEAQ (reference sequence). The CDR3 nucleotides are TGTGCCAGCAGCACCGGGACAGGGGTCCCCTTAGGAGGCTACACCTTC. Translated, it gives CASSTGTGVPLGGYTF.

The CDR3 region has the DNA TGTGCCAGCAGCCAATACAGTGGAGGGACCGGGGAGCTGTTTTTT. This sequence encodes CASSQYSGGTGELFF. The V call is TRBV7-7, the J call TRBJ2-2; tentatively, D is TRBD2 (6 bases). CDR1 is SSHAT, CDR2 FNYEAQ, per germline (reference sequence). The CDR3 has 15 amino acids. Trimming pared 5 bases from V and 5 bases from J, leaving 15 bases between.